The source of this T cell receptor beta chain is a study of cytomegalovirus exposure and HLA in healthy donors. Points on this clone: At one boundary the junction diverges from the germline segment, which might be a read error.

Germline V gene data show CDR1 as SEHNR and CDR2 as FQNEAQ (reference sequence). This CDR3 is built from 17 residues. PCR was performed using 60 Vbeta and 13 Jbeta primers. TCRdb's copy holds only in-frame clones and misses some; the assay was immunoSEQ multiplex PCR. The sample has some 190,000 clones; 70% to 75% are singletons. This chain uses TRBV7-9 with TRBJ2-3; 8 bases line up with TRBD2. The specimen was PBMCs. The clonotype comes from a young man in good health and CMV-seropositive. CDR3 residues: CASSLEVAGYLTDTQYF. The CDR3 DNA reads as TGTGCCAGCAGTTTAGAGGTAGCGGGATACCTCACAGATACGCAGTATTTT.